This TCR beta chain came from a study of T cells expressing NK-cell markers. Study overall: One of the eight sequenced donors was seronegative, whereas the other seven were HCMV-seropositive.

Note on this clonotype: Its antigen is unidentified.

Study results and limitations: In a group of 5 or 6 donors, dominant NKG2C+ clonotypes represented about 1.0-7.5% of CD8+ T cells.

TCRdb reprocessed the 5' RACE reads and reports one entry per CDR3 protein, with no DNA. The repertoire table contains 150,000 to 200,000 distinct CDR3 sequences. Material: blood T cells: a sorted CD56 or NKG2C T cell subset, CD4+ or CD8+ T cells, or bulk PBMC T cells (not recorded which). This receptor was taken from a man aged 18 to 69 in good health.

The CDR3 loop is CASSPPVLGPDTQYF. The chain combines TRBV18 with TRBJ2-3. CDR1 KGHSH and CDR2 LQKENI come from the germline V gene. The CDR3 consists of 15 residues. Full variable domain (remainder filled in from reference TRBV18 and TRBJ2-3): NAGVMQNPRHLVRRRGQEARLRCSPMKGHSHVYWYRQLPEEGLKFMVYLQKENIIDESGMPKERFSAEFPKEGPSILRIQQVVRGDSAAYFCASSPPVLGPDTQYFGPGTRLTVL.